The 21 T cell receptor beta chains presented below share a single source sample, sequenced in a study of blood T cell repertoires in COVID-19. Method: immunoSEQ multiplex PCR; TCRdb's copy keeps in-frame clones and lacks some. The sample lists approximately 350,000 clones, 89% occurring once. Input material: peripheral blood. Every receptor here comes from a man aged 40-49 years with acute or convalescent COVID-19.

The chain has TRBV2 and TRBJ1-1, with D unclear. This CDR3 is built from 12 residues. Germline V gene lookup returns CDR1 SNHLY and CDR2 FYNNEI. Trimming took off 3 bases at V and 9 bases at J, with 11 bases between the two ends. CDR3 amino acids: CASSDRSRKAFF. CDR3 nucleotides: TGTGCCAGCAGTGATAGAAGCCGTAAAGCTTTCTTT.

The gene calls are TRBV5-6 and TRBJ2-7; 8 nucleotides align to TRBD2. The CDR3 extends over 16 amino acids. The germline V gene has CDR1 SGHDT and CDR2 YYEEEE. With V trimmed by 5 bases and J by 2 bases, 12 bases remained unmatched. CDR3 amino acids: CASSSVYGTRPYEQYF. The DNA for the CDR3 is TGTGCCAGCAGTTCCGTATACGGGACTAGACCCTACGAGCAGTACTTC.

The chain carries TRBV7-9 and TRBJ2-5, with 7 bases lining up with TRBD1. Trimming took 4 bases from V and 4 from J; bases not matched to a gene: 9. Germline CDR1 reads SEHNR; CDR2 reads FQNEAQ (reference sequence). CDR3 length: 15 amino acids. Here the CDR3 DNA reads TGTGCCAGCAGCTCGCACAGGGGTTACGGAGAGACCCAGTACTTC. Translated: CASSSHRGYGETQYF.

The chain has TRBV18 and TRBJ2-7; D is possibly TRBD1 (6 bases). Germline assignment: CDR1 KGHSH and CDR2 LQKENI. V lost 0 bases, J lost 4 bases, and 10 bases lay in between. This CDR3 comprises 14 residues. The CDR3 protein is CASSPPYRDYEQYF. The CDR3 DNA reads TGTGCCAGCTCACCACCGTACAGGGATTACGAGCAGTACTTC.

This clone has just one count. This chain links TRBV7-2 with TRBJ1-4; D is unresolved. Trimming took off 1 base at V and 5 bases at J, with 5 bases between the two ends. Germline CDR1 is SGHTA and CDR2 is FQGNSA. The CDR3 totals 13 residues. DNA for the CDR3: TGTGCCAGCAGCTTAGGGGCCAATGAAAAACTGTTTTTT. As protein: CASSLGANEKLFF.

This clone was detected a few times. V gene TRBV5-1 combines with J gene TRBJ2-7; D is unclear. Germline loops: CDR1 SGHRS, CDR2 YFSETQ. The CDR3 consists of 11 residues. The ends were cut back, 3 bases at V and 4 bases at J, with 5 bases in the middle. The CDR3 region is CASSSNYEQYF. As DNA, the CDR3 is TGCGCCAGCAGCTCCAATTACGAGCAGTACTTC.

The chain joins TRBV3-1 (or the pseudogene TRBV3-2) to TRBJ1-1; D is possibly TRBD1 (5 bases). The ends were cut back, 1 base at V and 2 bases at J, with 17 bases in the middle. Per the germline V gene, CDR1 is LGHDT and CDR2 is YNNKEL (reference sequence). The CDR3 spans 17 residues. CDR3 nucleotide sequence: TGTGCCAGCAGCCAAGTTCCCAGGGCCATACTAAACACTGAAGCTTTCTTT. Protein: CASSQVPRAILNTEAFF.

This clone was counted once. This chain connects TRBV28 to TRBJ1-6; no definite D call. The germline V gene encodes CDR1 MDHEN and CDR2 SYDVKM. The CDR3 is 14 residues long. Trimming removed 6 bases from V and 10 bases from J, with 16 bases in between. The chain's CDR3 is CASSLTRLDSPLHF. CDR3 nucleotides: TGTGCCAGCAGCTTGACCCGACTTGACTCACCCCTCCACTTT.

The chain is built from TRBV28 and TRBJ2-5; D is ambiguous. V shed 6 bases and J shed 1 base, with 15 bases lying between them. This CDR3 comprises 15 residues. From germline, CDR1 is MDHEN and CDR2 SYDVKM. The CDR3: CASRRSGSSQETQYF. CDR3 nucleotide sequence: TGTGCCAGCAGACGTTCAGGTTCCTCCCAAGAGACCCAGTACTTC.

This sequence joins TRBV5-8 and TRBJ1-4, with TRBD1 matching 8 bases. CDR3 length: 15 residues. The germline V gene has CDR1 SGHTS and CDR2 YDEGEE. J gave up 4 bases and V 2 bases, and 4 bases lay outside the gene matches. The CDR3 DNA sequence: TGTGCCAGCAGCTTCAGGGGGCACAATAATGAAAAACTGTTTTTT. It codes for CASSFRGHNNEKLFF.

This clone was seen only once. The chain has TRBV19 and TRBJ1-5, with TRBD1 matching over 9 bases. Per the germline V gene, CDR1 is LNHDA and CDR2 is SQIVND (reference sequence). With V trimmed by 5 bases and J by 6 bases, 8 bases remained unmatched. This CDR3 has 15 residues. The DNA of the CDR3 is TGTGCCAGTAGTCTCTCAAGGACAGGGGTTCAGCCCCAGCATTTT. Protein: CASSLSRTGVQPQHF.

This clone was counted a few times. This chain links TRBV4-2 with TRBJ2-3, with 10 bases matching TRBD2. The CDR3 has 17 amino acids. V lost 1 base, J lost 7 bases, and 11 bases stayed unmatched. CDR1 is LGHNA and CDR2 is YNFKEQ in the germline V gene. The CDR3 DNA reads TGTGCCAGCAGCCAAGTCCCGTCTAGCGGGGGTGTGTATACGCAGTATTTT. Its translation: CASSQVPSSGGVYTQYF.

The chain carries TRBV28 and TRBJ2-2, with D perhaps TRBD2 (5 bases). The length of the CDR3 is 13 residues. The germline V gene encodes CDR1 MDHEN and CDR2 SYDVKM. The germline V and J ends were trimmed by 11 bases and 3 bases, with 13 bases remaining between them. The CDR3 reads CAAGRAYTGELFF. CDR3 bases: TGTGCCGCGGGCCGGGCTTACACCGGGGAGCTGTTTTTT.

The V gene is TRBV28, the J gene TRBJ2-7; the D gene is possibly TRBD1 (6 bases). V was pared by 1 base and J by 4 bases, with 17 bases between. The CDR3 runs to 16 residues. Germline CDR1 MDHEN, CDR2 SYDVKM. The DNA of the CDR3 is TGTGCCAGCAGTTTATCCGGGACAAGGTTCGAATACGAGCAGTACTTC. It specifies CASSLSGTRFEYEQYF.

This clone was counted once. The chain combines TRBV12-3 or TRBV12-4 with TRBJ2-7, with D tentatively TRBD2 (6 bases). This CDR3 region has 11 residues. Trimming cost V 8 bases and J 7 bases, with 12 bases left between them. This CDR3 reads CASAGLWEQYF. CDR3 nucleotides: TGTGCCAGCGCGGGATTGTGGGAGCAGTACTTC.

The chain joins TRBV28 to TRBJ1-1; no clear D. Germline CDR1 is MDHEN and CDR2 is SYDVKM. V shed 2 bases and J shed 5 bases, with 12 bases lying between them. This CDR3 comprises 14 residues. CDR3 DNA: TGTGCCAGCAGTTTACCGGGAAGACAAACTGAAGCTTTCTTT. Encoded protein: CASSLPGRQTEAFF.

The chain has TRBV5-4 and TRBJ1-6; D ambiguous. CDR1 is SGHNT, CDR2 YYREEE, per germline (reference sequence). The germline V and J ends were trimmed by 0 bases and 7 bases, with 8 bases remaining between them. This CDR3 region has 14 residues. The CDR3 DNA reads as TGTGCCAGCAGCTTGGAGGAGGGCAATTCACCCCTCCACTTT. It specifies CASSLEEGNSPLHF.

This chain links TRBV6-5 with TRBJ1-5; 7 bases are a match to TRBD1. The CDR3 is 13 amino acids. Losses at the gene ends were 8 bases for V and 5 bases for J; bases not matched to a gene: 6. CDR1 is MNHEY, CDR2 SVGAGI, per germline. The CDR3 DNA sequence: TGTGCCAGCGCGGAAGGGGGCTATCAGCCCCAGCATTTT. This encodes CASAEGGYQPQHF.

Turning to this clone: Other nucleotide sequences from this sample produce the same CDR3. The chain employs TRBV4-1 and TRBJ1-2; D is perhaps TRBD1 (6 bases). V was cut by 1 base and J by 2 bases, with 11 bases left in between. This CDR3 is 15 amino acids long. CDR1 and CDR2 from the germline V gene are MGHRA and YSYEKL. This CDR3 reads CASSQGPGTNYGYTF. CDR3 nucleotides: TGCGCCAGCAGCCAAGGGCCAGGGACAAACTATGGCTACACCTTC.

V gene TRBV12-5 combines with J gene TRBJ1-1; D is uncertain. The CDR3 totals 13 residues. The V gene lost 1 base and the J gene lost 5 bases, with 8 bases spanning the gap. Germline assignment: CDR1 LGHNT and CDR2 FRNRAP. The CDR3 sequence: CASGLEAPTEAFF. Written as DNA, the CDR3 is TGTGCTAGTGGTTTGGAAGCGCCGACTGAAGCTTTCTTT.

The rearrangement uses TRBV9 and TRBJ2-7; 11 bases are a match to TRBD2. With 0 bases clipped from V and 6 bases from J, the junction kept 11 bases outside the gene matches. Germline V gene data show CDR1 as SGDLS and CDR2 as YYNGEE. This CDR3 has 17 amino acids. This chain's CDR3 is CASSVDGLAGGIGEQYF. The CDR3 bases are TGTGCCAGCAGCGTAGATGGGCTAGCGGGGGGTATCGGCGAGCAGTACTTC. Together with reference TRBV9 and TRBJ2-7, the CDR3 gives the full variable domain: DSGVTQTPKHLITATGQRVTLRCSPRSGDLSVYWYQQSLDQGLQFLIQYYNGEERAKGNILERFSAQQFPDLHSELNLSSLELGDSALYFCASSVDGLAGGIGEQYFGPGTRLTVT.